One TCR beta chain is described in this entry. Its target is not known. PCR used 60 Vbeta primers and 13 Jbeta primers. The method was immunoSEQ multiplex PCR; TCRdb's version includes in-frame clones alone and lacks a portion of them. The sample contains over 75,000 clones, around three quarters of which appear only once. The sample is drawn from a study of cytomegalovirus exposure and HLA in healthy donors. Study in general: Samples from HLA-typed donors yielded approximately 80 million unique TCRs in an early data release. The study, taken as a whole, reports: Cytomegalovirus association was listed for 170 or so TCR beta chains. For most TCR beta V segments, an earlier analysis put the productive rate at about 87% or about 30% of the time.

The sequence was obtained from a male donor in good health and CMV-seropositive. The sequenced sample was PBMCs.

Written as DNA, the CDR3 is TGTGCCAGCAGTTCCCCCGGACAGGGCTTCGAGCAGTACTTC. Protein sequence: CASSSPGQGFEQYF. V is TRBV7-6 and J is TRBJ2-7; the match to TRBD1 covers 8 bases. Germline trimming cut 6 bases from V and 6 bases from J; bases unmatched to any gene: 10. CDR3 size: 14 residues. In germline, CDR1 is SGHVS, CDR2 FNYEAQ.